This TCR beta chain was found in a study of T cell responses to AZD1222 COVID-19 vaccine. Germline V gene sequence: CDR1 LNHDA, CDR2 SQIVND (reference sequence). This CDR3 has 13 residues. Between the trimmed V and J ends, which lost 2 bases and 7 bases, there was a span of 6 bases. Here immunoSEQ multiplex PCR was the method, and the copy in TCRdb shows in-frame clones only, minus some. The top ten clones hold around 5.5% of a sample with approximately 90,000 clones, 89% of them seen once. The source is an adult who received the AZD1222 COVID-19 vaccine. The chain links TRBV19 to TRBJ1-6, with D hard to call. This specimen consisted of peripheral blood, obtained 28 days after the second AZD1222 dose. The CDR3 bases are TGTGCCAGTAGTATAACAGAGAATTCACCCCTCCACTTT. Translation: CASSITENSPLHF.